The 27 T cell receptor beta chains listed next were all sequenced from one sample in a study of shared clonotypes between healthy human individuals. Here immunoSEQ multiplex PCR was the method, and the copy in TCRdb shows in-frame clones only, minus some. Among millions of clones listed, about 95% were seen once. Sequenced input: naive CD4+ T cells sorted from blood. As for subset: CD45RA+ positively selected. The receptors stem from a young man in good health.

The V gene is TRBV7-9, the J gene TRBJ2-7, with D tentatively TRBD1 (6 bases). V was cut by 2 bases and J by 1 base, with 12 bases left in between. Germline V gene sequence: CDR1 SEHNR, CDR2 FQNEAQ (reference sequence). This CDR3 is built from 15 residues. The CDR3 DNA follows: TGTGCCAGCAGCTTAAATTTAGGGGGTTCCTACGAGCAGTACTTC. Protein sequence: CASSLNLGGSYEQYF.

The rearrangement uses TRBV7-2 and TRBJ1-1, with D perhaps matching TRBD1 (5 bases). The CDR3 is 14 residues long. CDR1 and CDR2 from the germline V gene are SGHTA and FQGNSA. Trimming removed 6 bases at V and 3 bases at J, with 14 bases between. As DNA, the CDR3 is TGTGCCAGCAGACCAGACAGCAAATACACTGAAGCTTTCTTT. This encodes CASRPDSKYTEAFF.

The rearrangement uses TRBV25-1 and TRBJ2-2; D ambiguous. This CDR3 has 14 amino acids. The V gene's germline CDR1 is MGHDK and CDR2 SYGVNS. V lost 1 base, J lost 5 bases, and 8 bases lay in between. CDR3: CASSELPVTGELFF. In nucleotides, the CDR3 is TGTGCCAGCAGTGAATTACCGGTGACCGGGGAGCTGTTTTTT.

The rearrangement uses TRBV4-3 and TRBJ2-7; D is undetermined. The CDR3 runs to 16 residues. V was trimmed by 0 bases and J by 0 bases, leaving 12 bases between them. The V gene's germline CDR1 is LGHNA and CDR2 YSLEER. In nucleotides, the CDR3 is TGCGCCAGCAGCCAAGATCCCAGCTCGAGCTCCTACGAGCAGTACTTC. Residues: CASSQDPSSSSYEQYF.

The CDR3 reads CASSVGTSGDTQYF. The CDR3 DNA reads TGTGCCAGCAGCGTAGGGACTAGCGGAGATACGCAGTATTTT. This sequence joins TRBV9 and TRBJ2-3; TRBD2 aligns across 10 bases. V was pared by 0 bases and J by 5 bases, with 0 bases of the junction left unmatched. The germline V gene encodes CDR1 SGDLS and CDR2 YYNGEE. The CDR3 covers 14 residues.

V is TRBV5-4 and J is TRBJ2-3; D possibly matches TRBD1 or TRBD2 (5 bases each). This CDR3 has 17 residues. The ends were cut back, 4 bases at V and 1 base at J, with 19 bases in the middle. Germline loops: CDR1 SGHNT, CDR2 YYREEE (reference sequence). The CDR3 coding sequence is TGTGCCAGCAGCCCTCGGTCTTGGGGGAAAGGCACAGATACGCAGTATTTT. Encoded protein: CASSPRSWGKGTDTQYF.

In DNA, the CDR3 is TGTGCCTGGAGTCCCCGGGGGGGGTACCATCAGCCCCAGCATTTT. Its translation is CAWSPRGGYHQPQHF. The chain recombines TRBV30 with TRBJ1-5; tentatively, D is TRBD1 (5 bases). V dropped 2 bases and J dropped 5 bases, with 16 bases sitting between them. Germline-derived CDR1 and CDR2 are GTSNPN and SVGIG (reference sequence). CDR3 length: 15 amino acids.

This chain links TRBV5-1 with TRBJ2-7, with D hard to call. Germline lookup yields CDR1 SGHRS and CDR2 YFSETQ. This CDR3 has 13 amino acids. Trimming shortened V by 4 bases and J by 4 bases, and 12 bases separated the two germline ends. This CDR3 reads CASSHGPTYEQYF. DNA of the CDR3: TGCGCCAGCAGCCATGGGCCCACTTACGAGCAGTACTTC.

The chain recombines TRBV6-9 with TRBJ2-7; D not certain. The V and J ends lost 4 bases and 10 bases respectively, with 20 bases between them. Germline V gene lookup returns CDR1 MNHGY and CDR2 SVAAGI. The CDR3 is 14 residues long. The CDR3 nucleotides are TGTGCCAGCAGTTCGCGAAAAGTAGAGGCCGACCAGTACTTC. Translation gives CASSSRKVEADQYF.

This clone was counted once. This rearrangement joins TRBV5-1 to TRBJ2-2; 10 bases align to TRBD1. V gave up 3 bases and J gave up 4 bases; unmatched junction bases: 3. Germline V gives CDR1 SGHRS, CDR2 YFSETQ. The CDR3 has 15 residues. DNA for the CDR3: TGCGCCAGCAGCTCGACAGGGGGCGTCACCGGGGAGCTGTTTTTT. Amino acid sequence: CASSSTGGVTGELFF.

The chain has TRBV6-5 and TRBJ2-3; tentatively, D is TRBD2 (6 bases). Germline V gives CDR1 MNHEY, CDR2 SVGAGI. V lost 6 bases to trimming and J lost 0 bases, with 13 bases between them. This CDR3 is built from 15 residues. The CDR3 nucleotides read TGTGCCAGCAGCCGGGGGACCCCGAGCACAGATACGCAGTATTTT. Protein: CASSRGTPSTDTQYF.

The chain is built from TRBV2 and TRBJ1-5; D is uncertain. Germline-derived CDR1 and CDR2 are SNHLY and FYNNEI. This CDR3 has 16 residues. The ends were cut back, 3 bases at V and 3 bases at J, with 15 bases in the middle. The CDR3: CASSDSSKWDNQPQHF. CDR3 bases: TGTGCCAGCAGTGATAGTAGTAAGTGGGACAATCAGCCCCAGCATTTT.

CDR3 sequence reads: CASSFGLAGRQETQYF. The CDR3 DNA follows: TGCGCCAGCAGCTTTGGACTAGCGGGGAGACAAGAGACCCAGTACTTC. This chain uses TRBV5-1 with TRBJ2-5; TRBD2 agrees at 12 bases. The length of the CDR3 is 16 residues. With 2 bases clipped from V and 2 bases from J, the junction kept 4 bases outside the gene matches. CDR1 is SGHRS and CDR2 is YFSETQ in the germline V gene.

V and J are TRBV6-6 and TRBJ1-4; D uncertain. The germline gives CDR1 MNHNY, CDR2 SVGAGI (reference sequence). V was shortened by 8 bases and J by 2 bases, with 9 bases between the two germline ends. The CDR3 runs 13 residues. Written as DNA, the CDR3 is TGTGCCAGCTGCCCCGGCACTAATGAAAAACTGTTTTTT. Protein sequence: CASCPGTNEKLFF.

This clone was observed once. The J gene is TRBJ2-7, the V gene TRBV2; a possible D gene is TRBD1 (5 bases). CDR1 SNHLY and CDR2 FYNNEI come from the germline V gene. V shed 3 bases and J shed 2 bases, with 11 bases lying between them. The length of the CDR3 is 14 residues. CDR3 sequence reads: CASSDRVITYEQYF. The CDR3, as DNA: TGTGCCAGCAGTGACAGGGTAATAACCTACGAGCAGTACTTC.

The table lists this clone with a count of one. The CDR3: CAWSVRYGSYNSPLHF. The CDR3 bases are TGTGCCTGGAGTGTACGATACGGGTCCTATAATTCACCCCTCCACTTT. V is TRBV30 and J is TRBJ1-6; D is unclear. V lost 0 bases, J lost 1 base, and 10 bases lay in between. Looked up from germline, CDR1 is GTSNPN and CDR2 is SVGIG (reference sequence). The CDR3 is 16 residues long.

The genes are TRBV6-5 and TRBJ1-2; the D gene is possibly TRBD1 (5 bases). The CDR3 runs to 13 residues. V was trimmed by 4 bases and J by 3 bases, leaving 9 bases between them. Germline CDR1 MNHEY, CDR2 SVGAGI. The CDR3 sequence: CASSFGTYYGYTF. The CDR3 nucleotides are TGTGCCAGCAGTTTCGGGACGTACTATGGCTACACCTTC.

The chain joins TRBV5-4 to TRBJ2-1, with a weak D call TRBD2 (5 bases). From germline, CDR1 is SGHNT and CDR2 YYREEE (reference sequence). The CDR3 extends over 15 amino acids. Trimming left V 2 bases short and J 8 bases short, with 17 bases between. Written as DNA, the CDR3 is TGTGCCAGCAGCTTCCAGCGGACCGGAGTCGATGAGCAGTTCTTC. This encodes CASSFQRTGVDEQFF.

The gene calls are TRBV5-4 and TRBJ2-7; possible D gene TRBD2, 7 bases. The CDR3 runs to 13 residues. Trimming took 7 bases from V and 5 from J, leaving 16 bases between them. The germline CDR1 and CDR2 sequences are SGHNT and YYREEE (reference sequence). This CDR3 is CASQPLGGHEQYF. The DNA for the CDR3 is TGTGCCAGCCAGCCACTGGGGGGGCACGAGCAGTACTTC.

Comments on this clone: Other DNA sequences from this sample encode an identical CDR3 as well. The gene calls are TRBV30 and TRBJ1-2; no definite D call. The CDR3 spans 11 residues. V lost 3 bases, J lost 8 bases, and 10 bases lay in between. The V gene's germline CDR1 is GTSNPN and CDR2 SVGIG (reference sequence). The CDR3 loop reads CAWSDEGGYTF. The CDR3 region has the DNA TGTGCCTGGAGCGACGAAGGGGGCTACACCTTC.

V is TRBV27 and J is TRBJ1-2; no clear D. Per the germline V gene, CDR1 is MNHEY and CDR2 is SMNVEV (reference sequence). CDR3 length: 16 amino acids. Trimming stripped 0 bases from V and 0 bases from J, with 11 bases between. In DNA, the CDR3 is TGTGCCAGCAGTTTATCTGGGCAACTAGCTAACTATGGCTACACCTTC. Translating gives CASSLSGQLANYGYTF.

J is TRBJ2-4 and V is TRBV7-8; D is possibly TRBD2 (6 bases). Trimming pared 5 bases from V and 0 bases from J, leaving 14 bases between. CDR1 is SGHVS, CDR2 FQNEAQ, per germline. The CDR3 sequence is 16 residues long. The CDR3 is CASSNAGGLAKNIQYF. The CDR3 region has the DNA TGTGCCAGCAGCAATGCCGGGGGACTAGCCAAAAACATTCAGTACTTC.

This sequence joins TRBV5-1 and TRBJ2-3, with D tentatively TRBD2 (6 bases). The V gene lost 1 base and the J gene lost 8 bases, with 17 bases spanning the gap. Germline CDR1 reads SGHRS; CDR2 reads YFSETQ. The CDR3 spans 15 residues. This CDR3 reads CASSLLGLGAGTQYF. CDR3 coding DNA: TGCGCCAGCAGCTTGCTGGGACTCGGCGCGGGTACGCAGTATTTT. Using reference TRBV5-1 and TRBJ2-3 for the parts outside the CDR3, the full variable domain is KAGVTQTPRYLIKTRGQQVTLSCSPISGHRSVSWYQQTPGQGLQFLFEYFSETQRNKGNFPGRFSGRQFSNSRSEMNVSTLELGDSALYLCASSLLGLGAGTQYFGPGTRLTVL.

The chain joins TRBV5-1 to TRBJ1-2; D is possibly TRBD1 (6 bases). Germline V gene lookup returns CDR1 SGHRS and CDR2 YFSETQ. This CDR3 contains 14 residues. Trimming left V 0 bases short and J 7 bases short, with 13 bases between. This CDR3 reads CASSLDREGGGYTF. The CDR3, as DNA: TGCGCCAGCAGCTTGGACAGGGAGGGAGGTGGCTACACCTTC.

On this clone: This sample also contains other DNA sequences that code for the same CDR3. This chain uses TRBV18 with TRBJ2-7; D ambiguous. Trimming took 1 base from V and 0 from J, leaving 4 bases between them. This CDR3 has 13 amino acids. Germline CDR1 reads KGHSH; CDR2 reads LQKENI. CDR3 bases: TGTGCCAGCTCACCACAGAGCTCCTACGAGCAGTACTTC. Amino acids: CASSPQSSYEQYF. Full variable domain (missing parts from reference TRBV18 and TRBJ2-7): NAGVMQNPRHLVRRRGQEARLRCSPMKGHSHVYWYRQLPEEGLKFMVYLQKENIIDESGMPKERFSAEFPKEGPSILRIQQVVRGDSAAYFCASSPQSSYEQYFGPGTRLTVT.

The chain carries TRBV2 and TRBJ1-4; D might be TRBD1 (5 bases). CDR1 and CDR2 from the germline V gene are SNHLY and FYNNEI. The CDR3 covers 11 residues. V dropped 10 bases and J dropped 4 bases, with 7 bases sitting between them. CDR3 in DNA: TGTGCCACCAGGGATAATGAAAAACTGTTTTTT. Translated, it gives CATRDNEKLFF.

This chain joins TRBV18 and TRBJ1-2; 7 nucleotides match TRBD1. V gave up 4 bases and J gave up 8 bases; unmatched junction bases: 7. Per germline, CDR1 KGHSH and CDR2 LQKENI. The CDR3 loop spans 13 amino acids. CDR3 loop: CASSLRQGEGYTF. The CDR3 region has the DNA TGTGCCAGCTCACTCCGACAGGGAGAAGGCTACACCTTC.